The sequence of this TCR beta chain was determined in a study of molecular identifiers for immune sequencing clone quantification. Bulk TCR libraries used previously described methods and listed TCR primers. TCRdb recomputed calls from the PCR reads with MiXCR, one row per CDR3 protein. The sample holds 300,000 to 350,000 distinct CDR3 sequences, about a fifth seen once. After removal of 3 bases from V and 6 bases from J, the junction contained 18 bases not matched to a gene. This CDR3 contains 17 residues. Germline V CDR1 and CDR2: SQVTM, ANQGSEA. Using 10%, 30% or 50% RNA, naive CD8 libraries were derived from approximately 20,000 to 1,000,000 sorted cells. This clonotype was detected ten times or more.

The source of this sequence is a human donor in good health. Some libraries in this study had Jurkat cell RNA spiked in. The V and J genes are TRBV29-1 and TRBJ2-3; 7 bases are shared with TRBD1. The sample was naive CD8+ T cells from blood, with Jurkat cell RNA spiked in. Specified subset: FACS-sorted CD8+CD4-CCR7+CD45RA+ naive T cells. In DNA form, the CDR3 reads TGCAGCGTTGAGAGGGACAGTTCACAAACCCCAGGGGATACGCAGTATTTT. It encodes CSVERDSSQTPGDTQYF.